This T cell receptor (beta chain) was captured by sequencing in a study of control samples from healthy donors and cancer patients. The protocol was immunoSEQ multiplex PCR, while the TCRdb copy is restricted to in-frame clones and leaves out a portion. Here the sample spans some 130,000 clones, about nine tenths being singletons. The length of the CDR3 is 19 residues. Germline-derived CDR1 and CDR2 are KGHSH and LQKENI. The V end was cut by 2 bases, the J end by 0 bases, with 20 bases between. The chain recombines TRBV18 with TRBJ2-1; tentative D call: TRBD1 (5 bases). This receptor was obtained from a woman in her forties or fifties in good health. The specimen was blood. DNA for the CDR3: TGTGCCAGCTCACCAATATCCGGACATCTATCGAGCTCCTACAATGAGCAGTTCTTC. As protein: CASSPISGHLSSSYNEQFF.